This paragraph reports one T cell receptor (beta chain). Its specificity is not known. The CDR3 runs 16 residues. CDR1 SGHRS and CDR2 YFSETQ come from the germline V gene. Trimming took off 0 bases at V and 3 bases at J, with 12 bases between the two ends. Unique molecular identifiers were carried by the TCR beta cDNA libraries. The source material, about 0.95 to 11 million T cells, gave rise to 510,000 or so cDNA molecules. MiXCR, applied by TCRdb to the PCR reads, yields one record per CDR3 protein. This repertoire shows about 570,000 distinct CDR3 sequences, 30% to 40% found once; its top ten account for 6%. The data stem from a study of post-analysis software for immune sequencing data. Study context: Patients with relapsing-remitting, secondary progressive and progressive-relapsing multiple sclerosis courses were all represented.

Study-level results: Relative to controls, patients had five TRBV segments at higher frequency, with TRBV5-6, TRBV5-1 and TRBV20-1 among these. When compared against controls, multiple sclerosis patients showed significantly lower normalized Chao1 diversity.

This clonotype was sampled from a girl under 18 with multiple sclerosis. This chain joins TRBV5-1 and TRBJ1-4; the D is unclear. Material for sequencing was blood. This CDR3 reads CASSLGLWSANEKLFF. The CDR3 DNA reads TGCGCCAGCAGCTTGGGCCTTTGGTCTGCTAATGAAAAACTGTTTTTT.